Listed here are 2 T cell receptor beta chains from one sample, sequenced in a study of blood T cell repertoires in COVID-19. Clones were read by immunoSEQ multiplex PCR, and TCRdb kept only the in-frame ones, dropping some. The sample has approximately 400,000 clones, about 87% seen once. The sample taken for sequencing was PBMCs or T cells enriched from blood (not recorded which). These receptors came from a young man who had recovered from COVID-19.

The chain's CDR3 is CASSLTGEGEQYF. The CDR3 coding sequence is TGTGCCAGCAGTTTGACAGGGGAGGGCGAGCAGTACTTC. The V and J genes are TRBV6-2 or TRBV6-3 and TRBJ2-7, with D perhaps TRBD1 (8 bases). CDR1 and CDR2 (germline): MNHEY, SVGEGT. Trimming shortened V by 4 bases and J by 6 bases, and 13 bases separated the two germline ends. There are 13 residues in the CDR3.

The rearrangement uses TRBV6-4 and TRBJ1-1; no clear D gene. Germline V CDR1 and CDR2: MRHNA, SNTAGT. V dropped 5 bases and J dropped 0 bases, with 7 bases sitting between them. There are 13 residues in the CDR3. DNA for the CDR3: TGTGCCAGCAGTACTAACCTGAACACTGAAGCTTTCTTT. Protein sequence: CASSTNLNTEAFF.